These T cell receptor beta chains were read from a single sample in a study of T cell repertoires in cytomegalovirus infection. In TCRdb, the reads were re-called with MiXCR into one record per CDR3 protein. Of some 940,000 distinct CDR3 sequences listed, approximately 31% are singletons. Their target antigens are unknown. Sequencing used cultured CD8+ T cells from PBMCs, obtained from culture after CMV antigen stimulation. The source of these receptors is a human donor in good health (CMV status not recorded). Some clones in this sample may be carry-over from other donors' samples. The CDR3 runs from the conserved cysteine through the conserved F or W. A D gene is named only where the DNA matches it firmly. A clone size is listed for some rows: how often the clone was seen (once, few, many), or a class if it is expanded.

cdr3_aa	cdr3_nt	v_call	j_call	clone_size	d_call
CASSVRDSLSGANVLTF	TGTGCCAGCAGTGTCCGGGACAGCCTCTCTGGGGCCAACGTCCTGACTTTC	TRBV25-1	TRBJ2-6	few	TRBD1
CASSSISLNPQDEQFF	TGTGCCAGCAGTTCCATTTCATTGAACCCCCAAGATGAGCAGTTCTTC	TRBV7-9	TRBJ2-1	few	.
CASSYKENTEAFF	TGTGCCAGTAGTTACAAGGAAAACACTGAAGCTTTCTTT	TRBV19	TRBJ1-1	few	.
CSARGGADGYTF	TGCAGTGCTAGGGGGGGGGCCGATGGCTACACCTTC	TRBV20-1	TRBJ1-2	.	.
CASSVAGRTLGNEQFF	TGTGCCAGCAGCGTAGCCGGACGGACCTTAGGTAATGAGCAGTTCTTC	TRBV9	TRBJ2-1	.	.
CASSSLAGTRSNEQFF	TGTGCCAGCAGCTCATTAGCGGGGACTAGGTCCAATGAGCAGTTCTTC	TRBV7-9	TRBJ2-1	few	TRBD2
CASIRGREDGYTF	TGTGCCAGCATCCGGGGCCGAGAAGATGGCTACACCTTC	TRBV2	TRBJ1-2	once	.
CASSFRLDRGWNGYTF	TGTGCCAGCAGTTTCAGGCTGGACAGGGGATGGAATGGCTACACCTTC	TRBV27	TRBJ1-2	few	TRBD1
CASRDQGQSSSYEQYF	TGTGCCAGCCGGGACCAAGGGCAATCGAGCTCCTACGAGCAGTACTTC	TRBV6-4	TRBJ2-7	.	.
CASSMAIGSEAFF	TGTGCCAGTAGTATGGCTATCGGCAGTGAAGCTTTCTTT	TRBV19	TRBJ1-1	.	.
CASSPGGWNQPQHF	TGTGCCAGCAGCCCAGGTGGATGGAATCAGCCCCAGCATTTT	TRBV7-4	TRBJ1-5	.	.
CASSQDRRATRNEKLFF	TGTGCCAGCAGCCAAGATCGCAGGGCAACCCGTAATGAAAAACTGTTTTTT	TRBV3-1	TRBJ1-4	many	.
CSARNGEQYF	TGCAGTGCGAGAAACGGGGAGCAGTACTTC	TRBV20-1	TRBJ2-7	.	.
CASSIGGTETQYF	TGTGCCAGTAGTATTGGGGGGACGGAGACCCAGTACTTC	TRBV19	TRBJ2-5	few	.
CSVDPGQGYEQYF	TGCAGCGTTGACCCGGGACAGGGCTACGAGCAGTACTTC	TRBV29-1	TRBJ2-7	.	TRBD1
CASSWGLAVHEQYF	TGTGCCAGCAGCTGGGGACTAGCGGTCCACGAGCAGTACTTC	TRBV5-4	TRBJ2-7	few	TRBD2
CVTSGRLSYEQYF	TGTGTCACCTCGGGGAGGCTCTCCTACGAGCAGTACTTC	TRBV15	TRBJ2-7	.	.
CASSSLGLAELQETQYF	TGTGCCAGCAGCTCCCTGGGACTAGCGGAATTACAAGAGACCCAGTACTTC	TRBV7-2	TRBJ2-5	many	TRBD2
CASRPGQELTGAFF	TGTGCCAGCAGGCCGGGACAGGAGCTGACTGGGGCTTTCTTT	TRBV12-3/TRBV12-4	TRBJ1-1	few	TRBD1
CASSLGRRKGNEQFF	TGTGCCAGTAGTTTAGGGCGGCGGAAGGGCAATGAGCAGTTCTTC	TRBV19	TRBJ2-1	once	.
CASSALEQYF	TGTGCCAGCAGTGCGCTCGAGCAGTACTTC	TRBV6-1	TRBJ2-7	few	.
CASSLDMGAPTEAFF	TGTGCCAGCAGCTTAGATATGGGGGCGCCTACTGAAGCTTTCTTT	TRBV7-6	TRBJ1-1	many	.
CASSSYSRDLGNIQYF	TGTGCCAGCAGTTCCTATTCCAGGGATTTGGGAAACATTCAGTACTTC	TRBV12-3/TRBV12-4	TRBJ2-4	few	.
CASSPPRGGGRFNEQFF	TGTGCCAGCAGCCCTCCGAGGGGAGGGGGGCGCTTCAATGAGCAGTTCTTC	TRBV7-8	TRBJ2-1	many	.
CAIADWTSGANVLTF	TGTGCCATCGCCGATTGGACCTCTGGGGCCAACGTCCTGACTTTC	TRBV10-3	TRBJ2-6	few	.
CSARNRDSSYEQYF	TGCAGTGCTAGAAACCGGGACAGTTCCTACGAGCAGTACTTC	TRBV20-1	TRBJ2-7	.	TRBD1
CASSIGTLPEAFF	TGTGCCAGTAGTATTGGCACCCTTCCTGAAGCTTTCTTT	TRBV19	TRBJ1-1	few	.
CASSLRDWGLNTGELFF	TGCGCCAGCAGCCTCCGGGACTGGGGCCTGAACACCGGGGAGCTGTTTTTT	TRBV4-1	TRBJ2-2	few	.
CASSPEIGPPVRDTQYF	TGTGCCAGCTCACCCGAGATTGGCCCACCCGTTCGGGATACGCAGTATTTT	TRBV18	TRBJ2-3	many	.
CASSWTDEKLFF	TGTGCCAGCAGCTGGACAGATGAAAAACTGTTTTTT	TRBV7-9	TRBJ1-4	few	.
CASSEAHQWGEQYF	TGTGCCAGCAGTGAAGCGCACCAGTGGGGCGAGCAGTACTTC	TRBV6-1	TRBJ2-7	.	.
CSARDRGRDSYEQYF	TGCAGTGCTAGAGATAGGGGCCGAGACTCCTACGAGCAGTACTTC	TRBV20-1	TRBJ2-7	.	.
CASSGGPISGANVLTF	TGTGCCAGCAGCGGGGGGCCTATCTCTGGGGCCAACGTCCTGACTTTC	TRBV9	TRBJ2-6	.	.
CAIDGGVTTNTGELFF	TGTGCCATTGACGGGGGTGTGACAACGAACACCGGGGAGCTGTTTTTT	TRBV12-3/TRBV12-4	TRBJ2-2	.	.
CATSTAGTGRALEQFF	TGTGCCACGTCGACAGCGGGGACGGGTCGGGCTCTTGAGCAGTTCTTC	TRBV24-1	TRBJ2-1	.	TRBD2
CATSARTAWTSGGQYNEQFF	TGTGCCACCAGTGCCCGGACGGCCTGGACTAGCGGGGGGCAATACAATGAGCAGTTCTTC	TRBV24-1	TRBJ2-1	few	TRBD2
CASSDGRLSTQYF	TGTGCCAGCAGCGACGGGCGGCTCAGTACGCAGTATTTT	TRBV7-9	TRBJ2-3	few	.
CASGRLLINEQFF	TGTGCTAGTGGTCGCCTCCTCATCAATGAGCAGTTCTTC	TRBV12-5	TRBJ2-1	.	.
CASSLMGDSYNEQFF	TGTGCCAGCAGCTTAATGGGGGATTCCTACAATGAGCAGTTCTTC	TRBV7-3	TRBJ2-1	few	.
CASSLTSGGLHSYEQYF	TGTGCCAGCAGTTTGACTAGCGGGGGACTGCATTCCTACGAGCAGTACTTC	TRBV12-3/TRBV12-4	TRBJ2-7	few	TRBD2
CASSTARDRGSPLHF	TGTGCCAGCAGTACAGCGCGGGACAGGGGGTCACCCCTCCACTTT	TRBV27	TRBJ1-6	few	TRBD1
CASSLGTGGLYEQYF	TGTGCCAGCAGCTTAGGGACAGGGGGCTTGTACGAGCAGTACTTC	TRBV5-4	TRBJ2-7	.	TRBD1
CASSESGNTIYF	TGTGCCAGCAGTGAATCCGGAAACACCATATATTTT	TRBV2	TRBJ1-3	.	.
CATSRDPRDTDTGELFF	TGTGCCACCAGCAGAGATCCCCGAGACACCGACACCGGGGAGCTGTTTTTT	TRBV15	TRBJ2-2	few	.
CASSEEGRGRNGYTF	TGTGCCAGCAGTGAGGAGGGCAGGGGGCGAAATGGCTACACCTTC	TRBV2	TRBJ1-2	.	TRBD1
CAIGQGDTQYF	TGTGCCATCGGCCAGGGGGATACGCAGTATTTT	TRBV2	TRBJ2-3	.	.